This T cell receptor beta chain appears in the sequencing data of a study of T cells in Graves' hyperthyroidism and ophthalmopathy. Amplification of TCR beta CDR3 regions was performed using RNA transcripts as template. Using the HTBI primer set, a first-round RT-PCR was run on the TCR CDR3. TCRdb called the multiplex PCR reads again in MiXCR, with one record for every CDR3 protein. The table includes around 400,000 distinct CDR3 sequences, about 13% detected once. This clonotype was picked up many times. The CDR3 is 15 amino acids. V lost 3 bases, J lost 1 base, and 3 bases stayed unmatched. The sample was blood. The chain uses TRBV12-3 or TRBV12-4 and TRBJ1-2; 9 bases match TRBD1. This receptor was obtained from a woman under 30 with Graves' hyperthyroidism. The CDR3 protein is CASSLGTGYNYGYTF. The DNA of the CDR3 is TGTGCCAGCAGTTTGGGGACAGGGTATAACTATGGCTACACCTTC.